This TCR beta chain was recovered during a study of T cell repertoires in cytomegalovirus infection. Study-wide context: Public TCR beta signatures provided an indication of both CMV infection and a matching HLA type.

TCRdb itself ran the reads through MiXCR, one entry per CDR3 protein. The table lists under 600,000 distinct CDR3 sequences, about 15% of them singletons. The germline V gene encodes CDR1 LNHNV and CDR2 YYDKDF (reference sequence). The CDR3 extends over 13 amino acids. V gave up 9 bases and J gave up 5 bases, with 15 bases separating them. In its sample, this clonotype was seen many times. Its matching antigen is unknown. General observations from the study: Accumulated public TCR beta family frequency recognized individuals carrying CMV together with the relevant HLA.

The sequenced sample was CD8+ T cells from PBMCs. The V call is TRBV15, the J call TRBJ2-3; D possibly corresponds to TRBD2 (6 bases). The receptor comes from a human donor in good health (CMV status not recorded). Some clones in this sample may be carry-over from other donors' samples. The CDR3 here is CATSAGIVDTQYF. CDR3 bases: TGTGCCACTTCGGCGGGGATCGTAGATACGCAGTATTTT. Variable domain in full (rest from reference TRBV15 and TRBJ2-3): DAMVIQNPRYQVTQFGKPVTLSCSQTLNHNVMYWYQQKSSQAPKLLFHYYDKDFNNEADTPDNFQSRRPNTSFCFLDIRSPGLGDTAMYLCATSAGIVDTQYFGPGTRLTVL.